This record looks at one T cell receptor (beta chain) sequence and its context. What it binds is unknown. Treatment described: roughly ten-day PBMC culture with coronavirus spike peptide pools or control peptides (ViraFEST assay). Antigen-specific T cell expansion with peptide pools preceded TCR sequencing in the ViraFEST approach. The entry originates in a study of vaccination and CD4 T cells after COVID-19. The Oncomine TCR Beta short-read assay was applied to DNA of cultured CD4+ T cells. Each CDR3 protein is one row after TCRdb ran MiXCR on the PCR reads. Seen here are around 14,000 distinct CDR3 sequences, approximately 53% observed once, and the top ten hold about a tenth. Germline CDR1 and CDR2: WNHNN and SYGVQD (reference sequence). The CDR3 is 13 residues long. Trimming took off 4 bases at V and 5 bases at J, with 10 bases between the two ends.

The sequencing sample was made of CD4+ T cells from blood, cultured in vitro. This clonotype originated in a human donor who had recovered from COVID-19. The rearrangement uses TRBV10-1 and TRBJ2-3; D may be TRBD1 (6 bases). In DNA form, the CDR3 reads TGCGCCAGCAGTGGGACCAGGGGAGATACGCAGTATTTT. Residues: CASSGTRGDTQYF.